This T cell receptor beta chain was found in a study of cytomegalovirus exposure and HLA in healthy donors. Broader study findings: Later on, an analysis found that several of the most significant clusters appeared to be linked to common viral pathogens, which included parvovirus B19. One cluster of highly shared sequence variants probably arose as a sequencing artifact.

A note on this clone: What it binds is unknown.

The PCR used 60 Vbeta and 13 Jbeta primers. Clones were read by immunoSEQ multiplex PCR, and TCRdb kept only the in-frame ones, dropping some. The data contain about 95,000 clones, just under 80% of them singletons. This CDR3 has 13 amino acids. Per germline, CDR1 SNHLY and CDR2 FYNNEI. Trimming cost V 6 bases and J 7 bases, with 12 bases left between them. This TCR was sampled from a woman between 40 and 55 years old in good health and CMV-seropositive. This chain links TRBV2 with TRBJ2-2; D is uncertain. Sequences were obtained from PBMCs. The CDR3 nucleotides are TGTGCCAGCAGGGCAGACTCGGTCGGGGAGCTGTTTTTT. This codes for CASRADSVGELFF.